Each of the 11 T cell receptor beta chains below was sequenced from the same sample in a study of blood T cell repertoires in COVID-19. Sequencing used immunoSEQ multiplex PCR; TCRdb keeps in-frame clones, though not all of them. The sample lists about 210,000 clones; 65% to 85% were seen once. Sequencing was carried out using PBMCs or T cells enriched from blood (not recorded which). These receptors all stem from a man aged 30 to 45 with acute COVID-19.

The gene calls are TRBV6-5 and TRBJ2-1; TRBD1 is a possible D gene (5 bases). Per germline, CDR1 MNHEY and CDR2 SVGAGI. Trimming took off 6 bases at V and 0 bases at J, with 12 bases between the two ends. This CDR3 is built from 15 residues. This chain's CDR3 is CASRGRGFSYNEQFF. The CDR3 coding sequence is TGTGCCAGCAGGGGAAGGGGTTTCTCCTACAATGAGCAGTTCTTC.

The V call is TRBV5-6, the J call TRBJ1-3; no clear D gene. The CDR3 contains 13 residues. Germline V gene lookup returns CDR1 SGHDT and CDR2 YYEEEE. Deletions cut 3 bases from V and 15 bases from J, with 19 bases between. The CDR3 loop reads CASSYGSGANGYF. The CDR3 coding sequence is TGTGCCAGCAGCTACGGATCAGGTGCGAATGGATATTTT.

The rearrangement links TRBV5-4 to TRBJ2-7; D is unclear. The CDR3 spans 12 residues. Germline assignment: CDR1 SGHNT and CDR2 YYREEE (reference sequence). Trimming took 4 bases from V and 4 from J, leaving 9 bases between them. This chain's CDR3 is CASSPTGYEQYF. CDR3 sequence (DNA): TGTGCCAGCAGCCCTACGGGTTACGAGCAGTACTTC. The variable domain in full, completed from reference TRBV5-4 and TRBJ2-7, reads ETGVTQSPTHLIKTRGQQVTLRCSSQSGHNTVSWYQQALGQGPQFIFQYYREEENGRGNFPPRFSGLQFPNYSSELNVNALELDDSALYLCASSPTGYEQYFGPGTRLTVT.

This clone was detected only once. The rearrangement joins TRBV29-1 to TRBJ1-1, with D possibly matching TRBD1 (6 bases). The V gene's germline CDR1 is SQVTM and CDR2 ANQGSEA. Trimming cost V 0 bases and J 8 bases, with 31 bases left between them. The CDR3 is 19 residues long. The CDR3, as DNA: TGCAGCGTTGAAGAAAGGACCCGGCGGGGGCTCCGATCTGGGAAAGAAGCTTTCTTT. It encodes CSVEERTRRGLRSGKEAFF.

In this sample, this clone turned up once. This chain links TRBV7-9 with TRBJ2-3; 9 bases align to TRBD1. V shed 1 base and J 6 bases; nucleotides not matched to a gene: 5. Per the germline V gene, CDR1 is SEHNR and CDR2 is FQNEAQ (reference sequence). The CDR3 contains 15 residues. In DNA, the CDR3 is TGTGCCAGCAGCTTAGGACAGGGGGACCAGGATACGCAGTATTTT. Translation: CASSLGQGDQDTQYF.

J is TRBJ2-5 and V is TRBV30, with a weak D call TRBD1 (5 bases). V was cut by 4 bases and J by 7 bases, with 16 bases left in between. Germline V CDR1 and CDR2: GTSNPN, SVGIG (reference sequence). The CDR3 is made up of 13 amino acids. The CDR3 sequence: CAWKGAGLRTQYF. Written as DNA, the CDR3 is TGTGCCTGGAAAGGGGCAGGGTTAAGGACCCAGTACTTC.

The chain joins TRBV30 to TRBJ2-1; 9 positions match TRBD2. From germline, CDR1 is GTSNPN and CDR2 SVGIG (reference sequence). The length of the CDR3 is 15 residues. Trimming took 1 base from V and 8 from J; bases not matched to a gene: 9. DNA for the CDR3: TGTGCCTGGAGTGAAAGCGGGGGGTTCGTCTATGAGCAGTTCTTC. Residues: CAWSESGGFVYEQFF.

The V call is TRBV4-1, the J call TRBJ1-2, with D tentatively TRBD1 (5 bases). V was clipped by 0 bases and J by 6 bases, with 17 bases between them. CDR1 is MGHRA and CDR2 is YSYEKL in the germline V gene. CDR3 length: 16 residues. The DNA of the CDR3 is TGCGCCAGCAGCCAAGATATTTCGGCAGGGAGGAATGGCTACACCTTC. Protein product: CASSQDISAGRNGYTF.

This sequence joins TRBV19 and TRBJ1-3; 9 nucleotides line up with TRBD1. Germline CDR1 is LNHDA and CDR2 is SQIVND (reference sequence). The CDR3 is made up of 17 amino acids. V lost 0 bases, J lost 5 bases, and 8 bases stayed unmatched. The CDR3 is CASSIEAQGAIRNTIYF. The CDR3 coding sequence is TGTGCCAGTAGTATAGAAGCACAGGGGGCGATCAGAAACACCATATATTTT.

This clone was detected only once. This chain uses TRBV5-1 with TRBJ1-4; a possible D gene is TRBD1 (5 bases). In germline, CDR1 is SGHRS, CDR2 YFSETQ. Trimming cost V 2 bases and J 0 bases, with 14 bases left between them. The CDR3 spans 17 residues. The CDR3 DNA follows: TGCGCCAGCAGCTTAGGCAGGGCGGATTCAACTAATGAAAAACTGTTTTTT. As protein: CASSLGRADSTNEKLFF.

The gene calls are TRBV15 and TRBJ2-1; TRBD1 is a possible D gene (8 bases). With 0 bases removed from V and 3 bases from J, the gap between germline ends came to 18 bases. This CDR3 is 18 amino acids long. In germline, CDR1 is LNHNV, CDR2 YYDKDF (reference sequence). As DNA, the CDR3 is TGTGCCACCAGCAGAGATTCAGCGGGGACAGGTATCTACAATGAGCAGTTCTTC. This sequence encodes CATSRDSAGTGIYNEQFF.